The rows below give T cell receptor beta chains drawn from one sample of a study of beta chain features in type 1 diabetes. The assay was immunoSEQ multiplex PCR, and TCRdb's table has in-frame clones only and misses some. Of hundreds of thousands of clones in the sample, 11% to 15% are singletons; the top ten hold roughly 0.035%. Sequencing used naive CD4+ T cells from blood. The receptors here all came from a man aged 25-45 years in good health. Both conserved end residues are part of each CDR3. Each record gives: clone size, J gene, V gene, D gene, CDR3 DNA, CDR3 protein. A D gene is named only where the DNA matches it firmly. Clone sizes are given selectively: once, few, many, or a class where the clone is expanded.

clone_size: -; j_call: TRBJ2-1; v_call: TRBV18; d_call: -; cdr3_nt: TGTGCCAGCTCACCCTCGATGGGGGCGACGTACAATGAGCAGTTCTTC; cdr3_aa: CASSPSMGATYNEQFF
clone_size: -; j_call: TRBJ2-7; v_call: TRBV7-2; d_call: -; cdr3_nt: TGTGCCAGCAGCGAACGGGGGGCCCGCTACGAGCAGTACTTC; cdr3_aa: CASSERGARYEQYF
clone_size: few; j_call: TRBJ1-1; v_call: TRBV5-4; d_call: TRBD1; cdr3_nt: TGTGCCAGCAGCCCGGCGGGACAGGGCACTGAAGCTTTCTTT; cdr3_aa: CASSPAGQGTEAFF
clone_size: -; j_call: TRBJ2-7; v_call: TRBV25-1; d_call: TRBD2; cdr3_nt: TGTGCCAGCAGTGACCCGACTAGCGGATACGAGCAGTACTTC; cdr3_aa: CASSDPTSGYEQYF
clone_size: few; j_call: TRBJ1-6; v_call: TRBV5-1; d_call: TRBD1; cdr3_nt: TGCGCCAGCAGCTTGGAACAGGGGGCAGGTTCACCCCTCCACTTT; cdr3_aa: CASSLEQGAGSPLHF
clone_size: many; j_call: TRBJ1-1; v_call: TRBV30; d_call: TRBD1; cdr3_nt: TGTGCCTGGAGTGCTCCAGGGGGCGCGAACACTGAAGCTTTCTTT; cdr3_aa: CAWSAPGGANTEAFF
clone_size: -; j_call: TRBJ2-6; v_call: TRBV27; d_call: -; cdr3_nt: TGTGCCAGCAGGGACTCTGGGGCCAACGTCCTGACTTTC; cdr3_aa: CASRDSGANVLTF
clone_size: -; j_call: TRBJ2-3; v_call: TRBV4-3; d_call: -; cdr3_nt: TGCGCCAGCAGCCAAGACAGTCCTAGCACAGATACGCAGTATTTT; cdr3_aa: CASSQDSPSTDTQYF
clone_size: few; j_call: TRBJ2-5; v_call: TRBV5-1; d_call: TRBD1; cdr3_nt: TGCGCCAGCAGCTTCGCAGACAGGGAGCAAGAGACCCAGTACTTC; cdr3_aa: CASSFADREQETQYF
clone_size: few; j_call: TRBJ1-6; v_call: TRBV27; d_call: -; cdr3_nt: TGTGCCAGCAGTTTGCAGTTGGGATATAATTCACCCCTCCACTTT; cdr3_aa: CASSLQLGYNSPLHF
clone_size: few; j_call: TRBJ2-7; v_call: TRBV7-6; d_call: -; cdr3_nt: TGTGCCAGCAGCCCACCCCTCCGCGAGCAGTACTTC; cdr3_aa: CASSPPLREQYF
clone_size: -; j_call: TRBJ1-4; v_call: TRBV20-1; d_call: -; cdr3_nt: TGCAGTGCTAGCGACAGCCAGATAGCGTTTTTT; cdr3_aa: CSASDSQIAFF
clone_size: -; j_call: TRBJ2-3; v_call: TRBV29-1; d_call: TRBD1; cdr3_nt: TGCAGCGCGACAGGGGTGGGACACACAGATACGCAGTATTTT; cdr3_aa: CSATGVGHTDTQYF
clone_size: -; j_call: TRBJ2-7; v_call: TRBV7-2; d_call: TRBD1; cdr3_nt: TGTGCCAGCAGCGCCCGGGACAGGGGGCAAGGGCAGTACTTC; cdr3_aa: CASSARDRGQGQYF
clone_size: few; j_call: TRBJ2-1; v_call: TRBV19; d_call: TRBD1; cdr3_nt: TGTGCCAGTAGTCGGGACAGGGCCCTTAGAGGTGAGCAGTTCTTC; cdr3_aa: CASSRDRALRGEQFF
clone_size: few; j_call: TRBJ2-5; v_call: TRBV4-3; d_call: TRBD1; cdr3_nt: TGCGCCAGCAGCCAAGGCGCGACAGGGGTGGTTGAGACCCAGTACTTC; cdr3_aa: CASSQGATGVVETQYF
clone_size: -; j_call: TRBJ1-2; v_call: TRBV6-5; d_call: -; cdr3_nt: TGTGCCAGCAGTTACTCTCGGGGCTATGGCTACACCTTC; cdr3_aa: CASSYSRGYGYTF
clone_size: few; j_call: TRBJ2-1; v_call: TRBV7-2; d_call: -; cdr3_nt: TGTGCCAGCAGCTTTCCCGGGACCCACAATGAGCAGTTCTTC; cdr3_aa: CASSFPGTHNEQFF
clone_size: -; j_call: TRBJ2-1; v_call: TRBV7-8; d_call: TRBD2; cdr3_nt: TGTGCCAGCAGCCTTCACCTAGCGGGAGTTGGCGAGCAGTTCTTC; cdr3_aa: CASSLHLAGVGEQFF
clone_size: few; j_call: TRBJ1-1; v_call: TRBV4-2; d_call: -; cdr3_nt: TGTGCCAGCAGCCAACATAACCGGGACGGCAACACTGAAGCTTTCTTT; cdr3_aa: CASSQHNRDGNTEAFF